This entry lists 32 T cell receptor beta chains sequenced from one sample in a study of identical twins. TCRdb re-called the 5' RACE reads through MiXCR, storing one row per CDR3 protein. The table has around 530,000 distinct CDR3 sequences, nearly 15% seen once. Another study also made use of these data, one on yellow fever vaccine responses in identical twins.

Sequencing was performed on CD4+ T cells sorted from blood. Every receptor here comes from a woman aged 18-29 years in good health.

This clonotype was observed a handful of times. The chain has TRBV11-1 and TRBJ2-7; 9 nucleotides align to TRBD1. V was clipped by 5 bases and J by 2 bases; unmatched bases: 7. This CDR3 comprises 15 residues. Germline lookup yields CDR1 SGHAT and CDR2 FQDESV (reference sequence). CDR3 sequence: CASSRRTGEAYEQYF. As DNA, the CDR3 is TGTGCCAGCAGCCGACGGACAGGGGAGGCCTACGAGCAGTACTTC.

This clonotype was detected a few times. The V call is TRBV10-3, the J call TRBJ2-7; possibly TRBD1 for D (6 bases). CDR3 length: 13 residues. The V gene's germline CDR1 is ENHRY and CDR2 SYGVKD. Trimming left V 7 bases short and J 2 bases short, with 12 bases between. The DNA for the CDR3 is TGTGCCATCACGGCAGGGGAAACCTACGAGCAGTACTTC. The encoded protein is CAITAGETYEQYF.

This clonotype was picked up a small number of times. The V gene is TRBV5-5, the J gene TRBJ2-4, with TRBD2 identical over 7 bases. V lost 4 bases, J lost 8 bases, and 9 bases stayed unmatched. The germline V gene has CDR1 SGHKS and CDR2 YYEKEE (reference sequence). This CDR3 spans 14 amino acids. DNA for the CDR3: TGTGCCAGCAGCGGCGGGGCGGGAGTGGACATTCAGTACTTC. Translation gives CASSGGAGVDIQYF.

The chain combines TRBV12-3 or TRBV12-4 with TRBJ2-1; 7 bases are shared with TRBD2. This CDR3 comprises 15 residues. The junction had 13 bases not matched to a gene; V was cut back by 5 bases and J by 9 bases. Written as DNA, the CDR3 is TGTGCCAGCAGTCTTAAGGGTGCGGGAGTTCGTGAGCAGTTCTTC. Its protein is CASSLKGAGVREQFF.

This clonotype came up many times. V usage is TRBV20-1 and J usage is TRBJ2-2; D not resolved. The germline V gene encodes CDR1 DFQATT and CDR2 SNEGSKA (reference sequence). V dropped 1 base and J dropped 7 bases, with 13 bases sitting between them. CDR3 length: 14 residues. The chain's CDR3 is CSARGAGFGGELFF. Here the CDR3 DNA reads TGCAGTGCTAGAGGGGCAGGCTTTGGCGGGGAGCTGTTTTTT.

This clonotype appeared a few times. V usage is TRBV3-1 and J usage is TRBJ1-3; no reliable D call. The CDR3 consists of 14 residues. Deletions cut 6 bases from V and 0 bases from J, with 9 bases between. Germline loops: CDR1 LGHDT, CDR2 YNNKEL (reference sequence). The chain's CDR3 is CASRDGSSGNTIYF. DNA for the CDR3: TGTGCCAGCAGGGACGGGTCCTCTGGAAACACCATATATTTT.

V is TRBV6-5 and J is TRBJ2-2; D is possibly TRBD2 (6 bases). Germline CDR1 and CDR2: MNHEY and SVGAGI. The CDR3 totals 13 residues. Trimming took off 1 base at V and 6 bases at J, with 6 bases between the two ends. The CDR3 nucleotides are TGTGCCAGCAGTTACTGGGACTCCGGGGAGCTGTTTTTT. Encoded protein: CASSYWDSGELFF.

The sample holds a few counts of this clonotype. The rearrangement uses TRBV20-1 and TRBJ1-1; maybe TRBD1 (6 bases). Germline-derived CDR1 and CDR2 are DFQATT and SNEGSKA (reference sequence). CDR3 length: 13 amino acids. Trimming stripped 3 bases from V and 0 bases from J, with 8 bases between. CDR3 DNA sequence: TGCAGTGCTAGGACAGGTCTGAACACTGAAGCTTTCTTT. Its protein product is CSARTGLNTEAFF.

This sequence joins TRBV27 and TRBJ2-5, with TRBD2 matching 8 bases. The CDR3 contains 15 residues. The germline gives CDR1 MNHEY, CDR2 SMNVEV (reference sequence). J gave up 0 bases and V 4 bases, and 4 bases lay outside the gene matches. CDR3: CASSSAGGYQETQYF. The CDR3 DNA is TGTGCCAGCAGTTCGGCGGGGGGCTACCAAGAGACCCAGTACTTC.

CDR3 DNA sequence: TGTGCCAGCAGTTTAGCCCTAGGGGGCAGGAATGAGCAGTTCTTC. Translating gives CASSLALGGRNEQFF. The chain joins TRBV12-3 or TRBV12-4 to TRBJ2-1; 7 nucleotides line up with TRBD1. The CDR3 is made up of 15 amino acids. Germline trimming cut 0 bases from V and 7 bases from J; bases unmatched to any gene: 6.

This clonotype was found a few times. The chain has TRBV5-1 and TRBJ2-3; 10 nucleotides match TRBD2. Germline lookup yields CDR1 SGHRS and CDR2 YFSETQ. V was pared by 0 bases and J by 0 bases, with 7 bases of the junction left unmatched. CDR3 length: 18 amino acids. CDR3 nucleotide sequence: TGCGCCAGCAGCTTGGGTCCTTCTAGCGGGGGAAGCACAGATACGCAGTATTTT. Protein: CASSLGPSSGGSTDTQYF. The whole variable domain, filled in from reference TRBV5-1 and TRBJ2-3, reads KAGVTQTPRYLIKTRGQQVTLSCSPISGHRSVSWYQQTPGQGLQFLFEYFSETQRNKGNFPGRFSGRQFSNSRSEMNVSTLELGDSALYLCASSLGPSSGGSTDTQYFGPGTRLTVL.

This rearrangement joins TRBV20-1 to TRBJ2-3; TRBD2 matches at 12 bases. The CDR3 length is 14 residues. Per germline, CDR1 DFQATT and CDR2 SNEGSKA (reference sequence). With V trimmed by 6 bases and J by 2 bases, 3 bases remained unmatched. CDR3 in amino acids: CSAGTSGHTDTQYF. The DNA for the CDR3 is TGCAGTGCGGGGACTAGCGGGCACACAGATACGCAGTATTTT.

The DNA for the CDR3 is TGCGCCAGCAGTGAGCAGACTACCAACAATGAGCAGTTCTTC. It yields the protein CASSEQTTNNEQFF. The V and J genes are TRBV10-2 and TRBJ2-1; a weak D match, TRBD2 (5 bases). The length of the CDR3 is 14 residues. The V end was cut by 2 bases, the J end by 5 bases, with 10 bases between. The germline CDR1 and CDR2 sequences are WSHSY and SAAADI.

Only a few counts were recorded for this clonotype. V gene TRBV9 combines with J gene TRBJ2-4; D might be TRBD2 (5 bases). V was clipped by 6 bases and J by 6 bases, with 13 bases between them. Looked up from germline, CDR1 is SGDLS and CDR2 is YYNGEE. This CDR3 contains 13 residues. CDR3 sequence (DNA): TGTGCCAGCACCCTCTGGACTGGAAACATTCAGTACTTC. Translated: CASTLWTGNIQYF.

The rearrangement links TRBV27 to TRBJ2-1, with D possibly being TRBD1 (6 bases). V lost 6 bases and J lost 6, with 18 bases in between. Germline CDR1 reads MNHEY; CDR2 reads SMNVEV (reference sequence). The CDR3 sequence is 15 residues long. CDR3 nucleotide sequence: TGTGCCAGCAGGGCCGACAGGATCTTGAGCAATGAGCAGTTCTTC. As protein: CASRADRILSNEQFF.

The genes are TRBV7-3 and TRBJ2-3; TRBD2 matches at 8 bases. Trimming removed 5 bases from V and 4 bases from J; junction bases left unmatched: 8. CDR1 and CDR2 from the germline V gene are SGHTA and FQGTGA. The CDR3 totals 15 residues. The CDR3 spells CASSRSAGAPDTQYF. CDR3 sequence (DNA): TGTGCCAGCAGCCGATCAGCGGGGGCCCCAGATACGCAGTATTTT.

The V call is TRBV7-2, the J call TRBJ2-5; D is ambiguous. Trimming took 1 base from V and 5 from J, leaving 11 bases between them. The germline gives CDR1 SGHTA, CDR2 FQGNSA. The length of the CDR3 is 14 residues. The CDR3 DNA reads TGTGCCAGCAGCTTAGGTCTGGGTTCCGAGACCCAGTACTTC. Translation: CASSLGLGSETQYF.

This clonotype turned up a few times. The CDR3 spells CATRGSGGTYEQYV. The CDR3 bases are TGTGCCACTCGAGGAAGCGGGGGTACTTACGAGCAGTACGTC. The rearrangement uses TRBV6-2 or TRBV6-3 and TRBJ2-7; 8 bases map to TRBD2. The CDR3 is made up of 14 amino acids. Germline V gene data show CDR1 as MNHEY and CDR2 as SVGEGT. V dropped 10 bases and J dropped 4; count of bases not matched to a gene: 12.

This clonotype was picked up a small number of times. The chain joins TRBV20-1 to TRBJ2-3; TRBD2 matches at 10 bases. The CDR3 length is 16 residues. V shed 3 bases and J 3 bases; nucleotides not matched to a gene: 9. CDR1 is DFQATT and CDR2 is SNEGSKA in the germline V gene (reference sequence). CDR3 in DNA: TGCAGTGCTAGGAAGGACTCAGCGGGGGGGACAGATACGCAGTATTTT. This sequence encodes CSARKDSAGGTDTQYF.

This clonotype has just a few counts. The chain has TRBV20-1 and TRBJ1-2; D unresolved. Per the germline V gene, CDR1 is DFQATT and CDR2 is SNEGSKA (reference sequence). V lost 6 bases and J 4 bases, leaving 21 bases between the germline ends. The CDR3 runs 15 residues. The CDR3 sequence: CSARSGVGVGYGYTF. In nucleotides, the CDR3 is TGCAGTGCCAGGAGCGGGGTTGGGGTTGGCTATGGCTACACCTTC.

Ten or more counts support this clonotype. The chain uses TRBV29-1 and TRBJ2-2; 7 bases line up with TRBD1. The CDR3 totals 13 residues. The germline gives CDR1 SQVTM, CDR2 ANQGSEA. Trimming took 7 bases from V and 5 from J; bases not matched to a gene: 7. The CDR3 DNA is TGCAGCGCGCCGGGACAGTCGACCGGGGAGCTGTTTTTT. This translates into CSAPGQSTGELFF.

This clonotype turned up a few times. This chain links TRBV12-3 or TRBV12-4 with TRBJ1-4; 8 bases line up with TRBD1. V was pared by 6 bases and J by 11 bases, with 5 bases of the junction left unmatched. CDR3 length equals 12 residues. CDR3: CASRTRQGKLFF. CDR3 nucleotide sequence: TGTGCCAGCAGGACACGACAGGGGAAACTGTTTTTT.

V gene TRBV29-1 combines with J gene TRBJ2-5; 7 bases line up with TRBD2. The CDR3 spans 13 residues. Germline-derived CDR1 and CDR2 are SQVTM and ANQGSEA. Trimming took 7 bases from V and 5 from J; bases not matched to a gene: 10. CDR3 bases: TGCAGCGCAGGCGGGGGTCTTGGGGAGACCCAGTACTTC. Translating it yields CSAGGGLGETQYF.

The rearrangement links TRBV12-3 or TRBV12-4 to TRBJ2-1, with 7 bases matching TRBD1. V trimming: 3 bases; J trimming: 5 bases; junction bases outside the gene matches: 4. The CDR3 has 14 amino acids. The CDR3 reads CASSFRQGNNEQFF. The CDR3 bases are TGTGCCAGCAGTTTTCGACAGGGAAACAATGAGCAGTTCTTC.

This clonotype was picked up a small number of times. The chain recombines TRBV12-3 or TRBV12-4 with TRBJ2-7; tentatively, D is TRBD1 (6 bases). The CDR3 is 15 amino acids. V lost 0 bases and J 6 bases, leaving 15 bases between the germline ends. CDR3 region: CASSLAGAGVFEQYF. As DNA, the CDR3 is TGTGCCAGCAGTTTAGCGGGGGCTGGGGTTTTCGAGCAGTACTTC.

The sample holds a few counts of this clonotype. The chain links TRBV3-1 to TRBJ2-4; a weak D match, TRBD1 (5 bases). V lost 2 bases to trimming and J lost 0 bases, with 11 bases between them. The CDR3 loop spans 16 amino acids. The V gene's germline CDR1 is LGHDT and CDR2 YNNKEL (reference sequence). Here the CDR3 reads CASSQSPQGAKNIQYF. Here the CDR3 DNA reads TGTGCCAGCAGCCAATCTCCTCAGGGAGCCAAAAACATTCAGTACTTC.

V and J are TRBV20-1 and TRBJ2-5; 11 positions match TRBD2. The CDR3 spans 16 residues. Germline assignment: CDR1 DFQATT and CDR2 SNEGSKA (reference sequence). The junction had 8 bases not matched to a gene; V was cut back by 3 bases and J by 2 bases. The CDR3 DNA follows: TGCAGTGCTAGTAGAGTAGCGGGGGGGCCTCAAGAGACCCAGTACTTC. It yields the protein CSASRVAGGPQETQYF.

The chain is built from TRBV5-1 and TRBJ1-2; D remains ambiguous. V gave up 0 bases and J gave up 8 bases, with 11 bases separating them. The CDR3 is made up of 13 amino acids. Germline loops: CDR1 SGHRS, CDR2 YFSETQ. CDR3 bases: TGCGCCAGCAGCTTGGTACGGGGAGACGGCTACACCTTC. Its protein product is CASSLVRGDGYTF.

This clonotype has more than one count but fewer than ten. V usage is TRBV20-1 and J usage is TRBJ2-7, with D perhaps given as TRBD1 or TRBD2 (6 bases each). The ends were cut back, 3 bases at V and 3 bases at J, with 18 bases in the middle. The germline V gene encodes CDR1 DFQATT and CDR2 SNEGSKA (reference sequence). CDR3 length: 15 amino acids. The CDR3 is CSARSSGAASYEQYF. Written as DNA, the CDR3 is TGCAGTGCTAGGTCTTCGGGGGCGGCTAGCTACGAGCAGTACTTC.

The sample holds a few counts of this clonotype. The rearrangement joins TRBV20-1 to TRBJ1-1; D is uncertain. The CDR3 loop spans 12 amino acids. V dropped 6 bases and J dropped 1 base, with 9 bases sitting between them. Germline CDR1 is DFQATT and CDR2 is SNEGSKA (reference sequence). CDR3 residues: CSADHPNTEAFF. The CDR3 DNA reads TGCAGTGCCGATCACCCGAACACTGAAGCTTTCTTT.

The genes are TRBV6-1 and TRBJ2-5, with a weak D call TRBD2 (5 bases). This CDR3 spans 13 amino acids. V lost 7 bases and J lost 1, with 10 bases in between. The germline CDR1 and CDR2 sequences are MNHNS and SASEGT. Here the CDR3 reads CASNGGVQETQYF. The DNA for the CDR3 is TGTGCCAGCAATGGAGGCGTCCAAGAGACCCAGTACTTC.

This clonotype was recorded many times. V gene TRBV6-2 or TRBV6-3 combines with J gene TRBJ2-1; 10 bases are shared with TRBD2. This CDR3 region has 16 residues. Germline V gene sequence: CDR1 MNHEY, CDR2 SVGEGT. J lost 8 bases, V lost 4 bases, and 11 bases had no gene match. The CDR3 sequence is CASSSGSAGGPHEQFF. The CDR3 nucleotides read TGTGCCAGCAGTTCCGGCTCAGCGGGAGGGCCGCATGAGCAGTTCTTC.